This TCR beta chain was captured in a study of blood T cell repertoires in COVID-19. Study-wide background: From the United States, Italy and Spain came samples of acute and convalescent COVID-19. Nucleic acid was either cDNA or gDNA, and it came from T cells, B-cell-depleted T cells, or PBMCs.

Those who participated ranged in age from roughly 18 to 95 years and resided in about two dozen US areas. With V trimmed by 0 bases and J by 7 bases, 8 bases remained unmatched. From germline, CDR1 is SGHRS and CDR2 YFSETQ. The CDR3 consists of 17 residues. Clones were read by immunoSEQ multiplex PCR, and TCRdb kept only the in-frame ones, dropping some. In the table there are around 300,000 clones, nearly 90% of which are singletons. Material for sequencing was PBMCs or T cells enriched from blood (not recorded which). The TCR sequence derives from a woman between 18 and 30 years old with acute COVID-19. The chain is built from TRBV5-1 and TRBJ1-6; 9 positions match TRBD1. CDR3 sequence: CASSLGYPGTGNSPLHF. DNA of the CDR3: TGCGCCAGCAGCTTGGGCTACCCCGGGACAGGGAATTCACCCCTCCACTTT.